This record concerns one T cell receptor beta chain sequence. The antigen it binds to is not known. There are no base qualities to consult, and no much larger clone falls within one base. This specimen belongs to a study of shared clonotypes between healthy human individuals (dated by TCRdb to 2019 to 2021). For the study in its entirety: The cohort included a few men and a couple of women between 18 and 49 years of age. For each donor, three plates each were used for CD4 naive and CD4 memory, two plates were used for CD8 naive, and one plate was used for CD8 memory. To estimate repertoire size and how much clonotype sharing occurs between individuals, the study deeply sequenced the blood TCR repertoires of about 5 healthy adults. Different laboratories and diverse techniques were used to prepare libraries and sequence TCR repertoires, to increase sequencing depth and limit assay-specific biases. Each donor's leukapheresis produced roughly between roughly 0.9 and 8.9 billion PBMCs.

The donors were healthy, HIV-negative adults who had no recently reported acute infections or vaccinations. Only Caucasian adults living in Nashville, Tennessee, USA were represented among the donors. CD4+ T cells were enriched by magnetic negative selection, after which naive cells were positively selected on CD45RA and the negative fraction was taken as the memory subset. Blood was obtained by leukapheresis, after which PBMCs were separated by Ficoll-Histopaque density gradient centrifugation and cryopreserved in liquid nitrogen vapor phase. Analytical flow cytometry was used to check the purity and quantity of every magnetically sorted T cell population. Genomic DNA was isolated from every sorted fraction and measured by UV absorbance on a Nanodrop 2000c. Reading from cysteine to phenylalanine, the CDR3 counts 12 amino acids. The retained sequence is limited to the CDR3, 36 bases, with the frame set at the first base. Relative to germline, V is 4 bases shorter and J is 5 bases shorter, with 7 bases between their ends. Looking up the germline V gene yields CDR1 SGHRS and CDR2 YFSETQ.

Using the deep immunoSEQ assay, multiplex PCR amplified TCR CDR3 regions from genomic DNA. For each cell subset, the extracted genomic DNA was distributed evenly across all wells of several immunoSEQ 96-well plates, and each plate served as one replicate. For sorted subsets, each replicate PCR was loaded with 200 ng genomic DNA, equivalent to about 30,000 T cell genomes. The purified libraries were quantified using a Qubit 3.0 fluorometer, sized with a Bioanalyzer 2100, and then quantified again using the KAPA Library Quantification kit. Every immunoSEQ 96-well plate was sequenced on a dedicated single-read 150-cycle Illumina NextSeq 550 flow cell. The original pipeline was this. The immunoSEQ output contained only junctional sequences without quality scores, so filtering could not match that applied to full-length reads. Sequences were annotated with PyIR, a Python wrapper for IgBLAST v1.9, and V/J genes and CDR3 were assigned using IMGT germline references. Reads were filtered out if the reads had weak V/J assignments (E-value above 1e-6), no CDR3, stop codons, out-of-frame junctions, or ambiguous translated residues. V3J clonotypes were defined by identical inferred V gene, J gene, and CDR3 amino acid sequence. Percentage overlap between repertoires was computed as shared unique clonotypes divided by the size of the smaller repertoire. Three approaches were used to assess repertoire richness: RTK rarefaction, the Chao1 estimator, and Recon v2.1 estimates of unobserved clonotypes. For all TCRbeta clonotypes obtained by the gDNA method from a few donors, generation probabilities were computed with OLGA. In its TCRdb copy, this immuneACCESS table keeps in-frame sequences only and misses some clones. Where compared with another copy, unresolved V genes explain less than half of these, and the others have no known cause. D and trimming were read from the DNA, whereas the V and J calls and clone size are those reported in that table. Present in this sample are more than 500,000 clones, more than 95% of which were seen just once. The top ten clones comprise about 0.064% of the sample.

The paper's findings and limits, for the study overall: Even with the large sequencing depth, rarefaction of the sorted-subset datasets indicated that sequencing was incomplete. Clonotypes shared by all four sorted-subset donors showed higher generation probabilities than non-shared clonotypes. Larger estimated clonotype richness was generally found for naive subsets than for memory subsets. Sampling was restricted to blood, and TCR repertoires in tissue are likely to differ from TCR repertoires in blood. When several donors were compared, the shared fraction of clonotypes was around 4.6% for naive CD4, around 3.5% for naive CD8, 2% to 2.5% for memory CD4, and approximately 0.4% for memory CD8. Pairwise subsampling indicated that sequencing depth was expected to affect the degree of clonotype sharing among donors. Because the study included a small number of donors, the genetic and exposure-history diversity represented was limited.

The sample comprised naive CD4+ T cells sorted from blood. Per the publication, the cell subset or site label means: CD45RA+ positively selected. The chain was built from TRBV5-1 and TRBJ1-3; a tentative D match to TRBD1 spans 5 bases. The TCR was taken from a woman younger than 45 in good health. The CDR3: CASSPDRNTIYF. The DNA reads TGCGCCAGCAGCCCGGACAGAAACACCATATATTTT.